These 8 T cell receptor beta chains were all obtained from the same sample, sequenced in a study of vaccination effects on CD4 cells after COVID-19. TCRdb keeps only in-frame clones here, not all; method: immunoSEQ multiplex PCR. The sample has 30,000 to 45,000 clones, 55% to 75% seen once; the top ten hold about 23%. These receptors are not linked to any known antigen. In the ViraFEST assay, antigen-specific CD4+ clonotypes were identified by expansion after peptide-pool stimulation. Cells that had been cultured for about 10 days were the source of isolated CD4+ T cells. Negative nucleocapsid antibody tests before and after vaccination confirmed no previous SARS-CoV-2 infection. This material consisted of CD4+ T cells from PBMCs cultured with SARS-CoV-2 spike peptides, taken before COVID-19 vaccination. The origin of the receptors is a human donor who received a COVID-19 vaccine.

The rearrangement uses TRBV28 and TRBJ2-3; maybe TRBD2 (5 bases). The CDR3 has 14 amino acids. The germline V and J ends were trimmed by 5 bases and 4 bases, with 13 bases remaining between them. CDR1 is MDHEN, CDR2 SYDVKM, per germline. The CDR3 protein is CASSTSGEADTQYF. CDR3 DNA: TGTGCCAGCAGTACCTCCGGGGAAGCAGATACGCAGTATTTT.

The chain joins TRBV5-4 to TRBJ2-1, with 7 bases that match TRBD2. The CDR3 is 15 amino acids. Germline V gives CDR1 SGHNT, CDR2 YYREEE (reference sequence). V lost 2 bases and J lost 2; bases outside the gene matches: 4. The CDR3 loop is CASSFTSATYNEQFF. CDR3 in DNA: TGTGCCAGCAGCTTCACTAGCGCCACCTACAATGAGCAGTTCTTC.

The chain couples TRBV30 to TRBJ2-7, with unresolved D. This CDR3 contains 11 residues. Between the trimmed V and J ends, which lost 4 bases and 6 bases, there was a span of 10 bases. The V gene's germline CDR1 is GTSNPN and CDR2 SVGIG (reference sequence). The CDR3 region is CAWTRDTEQYF. The CDR3, as DNA: TGTGCCTGGACTAGAGACACCGAGCAGTACTTC.

This clone was observed a handful of times. V gene TRBV12-3 or TRBV12-4 combines with J gene TRBJ1-1, with unresolved D. This CDR3 is 13 amino acids long. Trimming took 6 bases from V and 11 from J, leaving 19 bases between them. The CDR3 loop reads CASSRGPSPTAFF. CDR3 coding DNA: TGTGCCAGCAGCCGCGGACCCTCCCCAACGGCTTTCTTT.

V usage is TRBV4-1 and J usage is TRBJ2-3; weak D call: TRBD2 (6 bases). V lost 2 bases to trimming and J lost 0 bases, with 9 bases between them. The CDR3 runs to 15 residues. The germline CDR1 and CDR2 sequences are MGHRA and YSYEKL. The DNA for the CDR3 is TGCGCCAGCAGCCAATTAGCGGTGAGCACAGATACGCAGTATTTT. Protein product: CASSQLAVSTDTQYF.

The CDR3 loop is CASSQAGRTYNEQFF. The CDR3 bases are TGTGCCAGCAGCCAAGCCGGGAGAACCTACAATGAGCAGTTCTTC. The rearrangement uses TRBV14 and TRBJ2-1; weak D call: TRBD2 (6 bases). Per the germline V gene, CDR1 is SGHDN and CDR2 is FVKESK. V lost 1 base, J lost 2 bases, and 9 bases lay in between. The CDR3 spans 15 residues.

The rearrangement joins TRBV3-1 (or the pseudogene TRBV3-2) to TRBJ2-2; D possibly corresponds to TRBD2 (5 bases). Germline assignment: CDR1 LGHDT and CDR2 YNNKEL (reference sequence). This CDR3 region has 15 residues. Trimming shortened V by 6 bases and J by 7 bases, and 18 bases separated the two germline ends. As DNA, the CDR3 is TGTGCCAGCAGAAACCTAGCTCTAGAGGTCGGGGAGCTGTTTTTT. This sequence encodes CASRNLALEVGELFF.

This clone was counted a single time. V is TRBV30 and J is TRBJ1-1, with D hard to call. V lost 2 bases and J lost 1, with 8 bases in between. Germline V gene lookup returns CDR1 GTSNPN and CDR2 SVGIG (reference sequence). CDR3 length equals 13 residues. The CDR3 nucleotides read TGTGCCTGGAGTACACTTCCGAACACTGAAGCTTTCTTT. Protein sequence: CAWSTLPNTEAFF.